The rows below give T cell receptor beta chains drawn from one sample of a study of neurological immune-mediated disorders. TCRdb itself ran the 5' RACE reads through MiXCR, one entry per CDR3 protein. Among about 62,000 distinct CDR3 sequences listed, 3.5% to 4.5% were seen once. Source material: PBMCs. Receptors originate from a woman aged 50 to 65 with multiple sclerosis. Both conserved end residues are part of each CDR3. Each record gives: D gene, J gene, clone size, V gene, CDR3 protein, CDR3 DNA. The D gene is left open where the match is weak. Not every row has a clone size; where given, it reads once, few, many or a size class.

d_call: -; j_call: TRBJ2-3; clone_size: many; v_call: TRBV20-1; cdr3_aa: CSASHQTSRTDTQYF; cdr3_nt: TGCAGTGCTAGCCACCAAACGTCCCGCACAGATACGCAGTATTTT
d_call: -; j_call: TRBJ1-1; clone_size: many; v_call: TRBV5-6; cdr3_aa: CASSLLGGALGAFF; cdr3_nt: TGTGCCAGCAGCTTGCTGGGCGGGGCCCTGGGGGCTTTCTTT
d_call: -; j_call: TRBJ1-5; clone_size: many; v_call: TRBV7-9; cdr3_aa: CASSLAGSNQPQHF; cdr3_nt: TGTGCCAGCAGCTTAGCGGGAAGCAATCAGCCCCAGCATTTT
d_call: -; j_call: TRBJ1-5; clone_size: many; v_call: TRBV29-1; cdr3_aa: CSVGTANQPQHF; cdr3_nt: TGCAGCGTTGGGACAGCTAATCAGCCCCAGCATTTT
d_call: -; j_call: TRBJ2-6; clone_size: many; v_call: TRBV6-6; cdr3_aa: CATQTGGLGANVLTF; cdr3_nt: TGTGCCACACAGACAGGCGGTTTAGGGGCCAACGTCCTGACTTTC
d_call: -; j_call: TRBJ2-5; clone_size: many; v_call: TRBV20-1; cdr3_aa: CSARQYQSAQETQYF; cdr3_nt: TGCAGTGCTAGACAGTACCAATCGGCCCAAGAGACCCAGTACTTC
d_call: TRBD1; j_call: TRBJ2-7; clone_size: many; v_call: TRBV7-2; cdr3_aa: CASSLTGNPYEQYF; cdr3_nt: TGTGCCAGCAGCTTGACAGGGAACCCCTACGAGCAGTACTTC
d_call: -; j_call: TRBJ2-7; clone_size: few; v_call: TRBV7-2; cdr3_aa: CASSLVAGDSYEQYF; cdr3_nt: TGTGCCAGCAGTCTAGTGGCAGGAGACTCCTACGAGCAGTACTTC
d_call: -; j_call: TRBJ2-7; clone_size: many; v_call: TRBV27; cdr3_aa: CASSFDRKGAYEQYF; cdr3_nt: TGTGCCAGCAGTTTCGACAGGAAGGGGGCCTACGAGCAGTACTTC
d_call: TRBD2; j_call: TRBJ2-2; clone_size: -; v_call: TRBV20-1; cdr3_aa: CSAVLAGVNTGELFF; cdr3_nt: TGCAGTGCCGTATTAGCGGGAGTGAACACCGGGGAGCTGTTTTTT
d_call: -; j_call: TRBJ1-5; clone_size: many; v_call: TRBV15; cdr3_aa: CATSRELGQPQHF; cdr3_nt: TGTGCCACCAGCAGAGAACTCGGACAGCCCCAGCATTTT
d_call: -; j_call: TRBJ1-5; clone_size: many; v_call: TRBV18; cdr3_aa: CASSPFSDSNQPQNF; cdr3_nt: TGTGCCAGCTCACCCTTCAGCGATAGCAATCAGCCCCAGAATTTT
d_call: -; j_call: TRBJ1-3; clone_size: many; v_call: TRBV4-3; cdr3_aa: CASSQDLDSGNTIYF; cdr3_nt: TGCGCCAGCAGCCAAGATCTGGACTCTGGAAACACCATATATTTT
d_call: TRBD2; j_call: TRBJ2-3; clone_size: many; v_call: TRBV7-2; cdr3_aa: CASSLAAGGSAPDTQYF; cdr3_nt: TGTGCCAGCAGCTTAGCAGCGGGAGGATCGGCCCCAGATACGCAGTATTTT
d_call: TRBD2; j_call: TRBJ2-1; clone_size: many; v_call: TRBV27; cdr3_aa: CASSWGLNGTSFNEQFF; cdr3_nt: TGTGCCAGCAGTTGGGGACTTAACGGGACTAGCTTCAATGAGCAGTTCTTC
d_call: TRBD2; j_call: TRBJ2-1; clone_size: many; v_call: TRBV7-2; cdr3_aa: CASSLWSLAGGPRNEQFF; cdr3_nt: TGTGCCAGCAGCTTATGGTCACTAGCGGGAGGGCCTCGCAATGAGCAGTTCTTC
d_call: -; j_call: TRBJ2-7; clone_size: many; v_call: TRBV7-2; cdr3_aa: CASSLVGLSYEQYF; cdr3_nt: TGTGCCAGCAGCTTAGTCGGCCTTTCCTACGAGCAGTACTTC
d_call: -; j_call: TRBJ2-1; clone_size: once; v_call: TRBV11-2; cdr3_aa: CASSPASYNEQFF; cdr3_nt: TGTGCCAGCAGCCCGGCCTCCTACAATGAGCAGTTCTTC
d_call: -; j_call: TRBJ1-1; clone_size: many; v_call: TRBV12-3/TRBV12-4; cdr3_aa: CASSYRREMNTEAFF; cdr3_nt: TGTGCCAGCAGTTACCGTAGAGAGATGAACACTGAAGCTTTCTTT
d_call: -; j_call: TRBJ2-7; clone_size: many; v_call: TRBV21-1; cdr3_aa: CASSPGLAYDSYEQYF; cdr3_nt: TGTGCCAGCAGCCCAGGACTAGCGTACGACTCCTACGAGCAGTACTTC
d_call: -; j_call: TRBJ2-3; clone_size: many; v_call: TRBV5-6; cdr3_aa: CASSLSAGRATQYF; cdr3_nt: TGTGCCAGCAGCTTGTCGGCCGGCAGGGCTACGCAGTATTTT
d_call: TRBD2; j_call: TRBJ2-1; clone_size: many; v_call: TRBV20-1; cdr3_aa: CSARGAGAIGRNEQFF; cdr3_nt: TGCAGTGCTAGAGGAGCGGGAGCAATAGGGAGGAATGAGCAGTTCTTC
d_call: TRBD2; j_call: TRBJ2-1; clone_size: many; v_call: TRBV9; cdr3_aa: CASSDRAGSNEQFF; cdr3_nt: TGTGCCAGCAGCGACCGAGCGGGATCCAATGAGCAGTTCTTC
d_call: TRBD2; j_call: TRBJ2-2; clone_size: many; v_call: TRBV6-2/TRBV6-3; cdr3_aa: CASSLIAGGPNTGELFF; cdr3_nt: TGTGCCAGCAGTTTAATAGCGGGAGGCCCGAACACCGGGGAGCTGTTTTTT
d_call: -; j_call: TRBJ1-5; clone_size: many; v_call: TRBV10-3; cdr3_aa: CAIGELQPQHF; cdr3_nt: TGTGCCATCGGGGAACTTCAGCCCCAGCATTTT
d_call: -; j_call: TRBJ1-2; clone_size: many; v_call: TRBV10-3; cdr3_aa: CAISESGTSGYTF; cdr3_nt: TGTGCCATCAGTGAGTCTGGGACAAGCGGCTACACCTTC
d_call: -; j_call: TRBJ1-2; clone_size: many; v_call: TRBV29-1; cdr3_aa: CSVGYRDLGYTF; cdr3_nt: TGCAGCGTTGGCTACAGGGATTTAGGCTACACCTTC
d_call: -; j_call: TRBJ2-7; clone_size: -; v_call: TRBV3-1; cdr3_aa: CASSKDPGEQYF; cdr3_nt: TGTGCCAGCAGCAAAGATCCGGGGGAGCAGTACTTC
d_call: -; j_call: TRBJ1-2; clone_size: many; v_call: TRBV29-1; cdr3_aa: CSVDEDNTNYGYTF; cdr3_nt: TGCAGCGTTGATGAGGACAACACTAACTATGGCTACACCTTC
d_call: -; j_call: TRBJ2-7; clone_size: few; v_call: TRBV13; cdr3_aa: CASKRTDSYEQYF; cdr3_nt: TGTGCCAGCAAGAGAACAGACTCCTACGAGCAGTACTTC
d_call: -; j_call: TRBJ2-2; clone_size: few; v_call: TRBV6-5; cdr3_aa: CASSPNLRDANTGELFF; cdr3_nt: TGTGCCAGCAGTCCTAATCTCCGGGACGCGAACACCGGGGAGCTGTTTTTT
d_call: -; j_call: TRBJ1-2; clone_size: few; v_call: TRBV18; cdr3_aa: CASSRQSNYGYTF; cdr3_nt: TGTGCCAGCTCCCGACAGTCGAACTATGGCTACACCTTC
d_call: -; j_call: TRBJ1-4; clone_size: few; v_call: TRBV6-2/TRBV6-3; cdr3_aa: CASSSSEKLFF; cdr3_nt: TGTGCCAGCAGCTCTAGTGAAAAACTGTTTTTT
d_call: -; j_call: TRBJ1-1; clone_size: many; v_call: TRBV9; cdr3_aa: CASSVAVGTEAFF; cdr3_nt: TGTGCCAGCAGCGTAGCAGTGGGCACTGAAGCTTTCTTT
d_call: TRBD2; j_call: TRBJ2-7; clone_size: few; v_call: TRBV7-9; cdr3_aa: CASSPGLAGVEQYF; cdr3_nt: TGTGCCAGCAGCCCAGGACTAGCGGGAGTCGAGCAGTACTTC
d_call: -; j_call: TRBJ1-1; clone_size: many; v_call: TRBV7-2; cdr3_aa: CASSLRVLGNTEAFF; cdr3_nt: TGTGCCAGCAGCTTACGGGTGTTGGGGAACACTGAAGCTTTCTTT
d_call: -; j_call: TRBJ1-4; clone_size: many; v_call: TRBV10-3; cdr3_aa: CAIGGGGTNEKLFF; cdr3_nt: TGTGCCATCGGCGGGGGAGGCACTAATGAAAAACTGTTTTTT
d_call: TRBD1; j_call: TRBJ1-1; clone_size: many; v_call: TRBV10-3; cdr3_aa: CAISVLGQGTEAFF; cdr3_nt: TGTGCCATCAGTGTACTAGGACAGGGTACTGAAGCTTTCTTT
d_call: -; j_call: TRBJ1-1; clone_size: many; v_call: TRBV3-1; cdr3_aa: CASSQPGRGGEAFF; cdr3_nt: TGTGCCAGCAGCCAACCAGGGCGGGGGGGTGAAGCTTTCTTT
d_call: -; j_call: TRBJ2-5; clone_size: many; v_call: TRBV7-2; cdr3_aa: CASSLLGAGETQYF; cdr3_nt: TGTGCCAGCAGCTTACTGGGAGCGGGAGAGACCCAGTACTTC
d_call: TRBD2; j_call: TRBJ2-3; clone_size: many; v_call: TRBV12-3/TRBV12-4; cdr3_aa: CASKPSRTSGRTDTQYF; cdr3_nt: TGTGCCAGCAAACCTTCCCGGACTAGCGGACGCACAGATACGCAGTATTTT
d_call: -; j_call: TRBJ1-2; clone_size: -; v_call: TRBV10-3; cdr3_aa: CASTGGQGYGYTF; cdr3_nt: TGTGCCTCAACGGGGGGGCAGGGCTATGGCTACACCTTC
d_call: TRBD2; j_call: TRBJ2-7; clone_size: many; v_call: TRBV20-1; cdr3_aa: CSASGSGSPYEQYF; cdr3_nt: TGCAGTGCTAGCGGTAGCGGGAGCCCTTACGAGCAGTACTTC
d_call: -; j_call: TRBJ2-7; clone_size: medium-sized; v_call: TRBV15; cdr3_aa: CATSRDRYRYSSYEQYF; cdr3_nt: TGTGCCACCAGCAGAGATAGGTACAGGTATAGCTCCTACGAGCAGTACTTC
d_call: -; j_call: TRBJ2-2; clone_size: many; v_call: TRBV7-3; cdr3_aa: CASSLTRMGTTTGELFF; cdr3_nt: TGTGCCAGCAGCTTAACGCGGATGGGGACGACTACCGGGGAGCTGTTTTTT
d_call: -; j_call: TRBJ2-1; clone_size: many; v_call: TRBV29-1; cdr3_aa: CSAGPSRGSSYNEQFF; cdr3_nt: TGCAGCGCGGGCCCTAGTAGAGGGAGCTCCTACAATGAGCAGTTCTTC
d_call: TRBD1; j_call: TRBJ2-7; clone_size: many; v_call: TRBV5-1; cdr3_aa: CASSFRDSHYEQYF; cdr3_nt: TGCGCCAGCAGCTTCCGGGACAGCCACTACGAGCAGTACTTC
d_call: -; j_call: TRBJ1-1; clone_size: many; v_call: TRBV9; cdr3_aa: CASTQGTNTEAFF; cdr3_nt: TGTGCCAGCACCCAGGGAACGAACACTGAAGCTTTCTTT
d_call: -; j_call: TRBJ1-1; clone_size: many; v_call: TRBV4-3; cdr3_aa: CASRPTITGGGTEAFF; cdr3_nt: TGCGCCAGCAGACCAACGATAACTGGAGGGGGCACTGAAGCTTTCTTT
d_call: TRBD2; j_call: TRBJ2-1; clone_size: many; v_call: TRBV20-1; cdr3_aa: CSAPKTGTSGQFF; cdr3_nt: TGCAGTGCTCCAAAAACAGGGACTAGCGGGCAGTTCTTC
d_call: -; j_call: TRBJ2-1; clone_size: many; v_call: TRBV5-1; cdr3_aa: CASSSHQGGEQFF; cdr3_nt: TGCGCCAGCAGCTCTCATCAAGGGGGGGAGCAGTTCTTC
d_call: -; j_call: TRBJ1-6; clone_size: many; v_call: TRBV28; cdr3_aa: CASSLLDKPGHF; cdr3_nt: TGTGCCAGCAGTTTACTAGACAAGCCCGGCCACTTT
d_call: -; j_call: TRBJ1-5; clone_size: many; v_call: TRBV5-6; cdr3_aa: CASSSEPNQPQHF; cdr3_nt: TGTGCCAGCAGCTCAGAACCGAATCAGCCCCAGCATTTT
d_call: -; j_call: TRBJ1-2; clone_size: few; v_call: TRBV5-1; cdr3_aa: CASSYLLRGRNYGYTF; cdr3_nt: TGCGCCAGCAGCTATCTACTTCGGGGGCGGAACTATGGCTACACCTTC
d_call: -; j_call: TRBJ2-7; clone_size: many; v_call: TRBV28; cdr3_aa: CASSLLQSYEQYF; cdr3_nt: TGTGCCAGCAGTTTACTCCAATCCTACGAGCAGTACTTC
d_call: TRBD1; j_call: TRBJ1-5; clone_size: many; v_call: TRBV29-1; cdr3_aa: CSVTGLAGNQPQNF; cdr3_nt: TGCAGCGTGACAGGGTTAGCGGGCAATCAGCCCCAGAATTTT
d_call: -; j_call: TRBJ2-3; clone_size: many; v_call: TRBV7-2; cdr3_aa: CASSLMGQATDTQYF; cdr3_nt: TGTGCCAGCAGCTTAATGGGTCAGGCGACAGATACGCAGTATTTT
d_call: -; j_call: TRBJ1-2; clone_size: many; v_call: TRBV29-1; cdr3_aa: CSVLAFDYGYTF; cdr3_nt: TGCAGCGTTTTGGCATTCGACTATGGCTACACCTTC